These T cell receptor beta chains were read from a single sample in a study of T cells after yellow fever vaccination. MiXCR was run by TCRdb on the 5' RACE reads, yielding one entry per CDR3 protein. The repertoire holds some 320,000 distinct CDR3 sequences, with roughly 9% as singletons. The material was CD4+ T cells sorted from PBMCs, obtained 5 days after the yellow fever booster vaccination. Every receptor here comes from a young man who received the YFV17D yellow fever vaccine. The CDR3 runs from the conserved cysteine through the conserved F or W. Fields, in order: D gene, clone size, J gene, CDR3 length, V gene, CDR3 protein, CDR3 DNA. D genes are given only for firm matches. Not all rows give a size; the values are once, few, many and, for expanded clones, a class.

D gene: .; clone size: few; J gene: TRBJ1-1; CDR3 length: 14; V gene: TRBV7-6; CDR3 protein: CASSRATPGTEAFF; CDR3 DNA: TGTGCCAGCAGCCGCGCCACCCCAGGGACTGAAGCTTTCTTT
D gene: .; clone size: .; J gene: TRBJ2-5; CDR3 length: 11; V gene: TRBV5-1; CDR3 protein: CASSWGETQYF; CDR3 DNA: TGCGCCAGCAGCTGGGGGGAGACCCAGTACTTC
D gene: .; clone size: many; J gene: TRBJ1-6; CDR3 length: 15; V gene: TRBV4-2; CDR3 protein: CASSLTGTNNSPLHF; CDR3 DNA: TGTGCCAGCAGCCTGACCGGGACAAATAATTCACCCCTCCACTTT
D gene: .; clone size: few; J gene: TRBJ2-3; CDR3 length: 13; V gene: TRBV5-1; CDR3 protein: CASSDAFTDTQYF; CDR3 DNA: TGCGCCAGCAGCGACGCGTTCACAGATACGCAGTATTTT
D gene: .; clone size: few; J gene: TRBJ2-2; CDR3 length: 14; V gene: TRBV7-3; CDR3 protein: CASSSGGYAGELFF; CDR3 DNA: TGTGCCAGCAGCTCCGGGGGCTACGCCGGGGAGCTGTTTTTT
D gene: TRBD1; clone size: few; J gene: TRBJ2-7; CDR3 length: 15; V gene: TRBV18; CDR3 protein: CASSPDRAVSYEQYF; CDR3 DNA: TGTGCCAGCTCACCCGACAGGGCGGTATCCTACGAGCAGTACTTC
D gene: .; clone size: .; J gene: TRBJ2-4; CDR3 length: 16; V gene: TRBV6-2/TRBV6-3; CDR3 protein: CASSSAGELAKNIQYF; CDR3 DNA: TGTGCCAGCAGTTCCGCCGGGGAGCTAGCCAAAAACATTCAGTACTTC
D gene: TRBD1; clone size: .; J gene: TRBJ2-3; CDR3 length: 14; V gene: TRBV2; CDR3 protein: CASTWTGVTDTQYF; CDR3 DNA: TGTGCCAGCACTTGGACAGGAGTCACAGATACGCAGTATTTT
D gene: .; clone size: many; J gene: TRBJ1-2; CDR3 length: 13; V gene: TRBV9; CDR3 protein: CASSSTTRDGYTF; CDR3 DNA: TGTGCCAGCAGCAGCACCACAAGGGACGGCTACACCTTC
D gene: .; clone size: few; J gene: TRBJ2-6; CDR3 length: 16; V gene: TRBV5-8; CDR3 protein: CASSPGTYSGANVLTF; CDR3 DNA: TGTGCCAGCAGCCCGGGGACCTACTCTGGGGCCAACGTCCTGACTTTC
D gene: .; clone size: .; J gene: TRBJ2-1; CDR3 length: 12; V gene: TRBV30; CDR3 protein: CAWSALRGRGFF; CDR3 DNA: TGTGCCTGGAGTGCTCTCCGGGGGCGTGGGTTCTTC
D gene: .; clone size: few; J gene: TRBJ2-6; CDR3 length: 19; V gene: TRBV9; CDR3 protein: CASSVGRRLLYSGANVLTF; CDR3 DNA: TGTGCCAGCAGCGTAGGAAGAAGACTTCTTTACTCTGGGGCCAACGTCCTGACTTTC
D gene: .; clone size: many; J gene: TRBJ2-1; CDR3 length: 15; V gene: TRBV7-2; CDR3 protein: CASSPPGRSYNEQFF; CDR3 DNA: TGTGCCAGCAGCCCCCCGGGTCGCTCCTACAATGAGCAGTTCTTC
D gene: .; clone size: many; J gene: TRBJ2-2; CDR3 length: 16; V gene: TRBV23-1; CDR3 protein: CASSQSNGLNTGELFF; CDR3 DNA: TGCGCCAGCAGTCAATCGAACGGACTGAACACCGGGGAGCTGTTTTTT
D gene: .; clone size: few; J gene: TRBJ2-3; CDR3 length: 15; V gene: TRBV7-2; CDR3 protein: CASSLDRQGTDTQYF; CDR3 DNA: TGTGCCAGCAGCTTAGATCGACAGGGCACAGATACGCAGTATTTT
D gene: TRBD2; clone size: many; J gene: TRBJ2-1; CDR3 length: 12; V gene: TRBV7-8; CDR3 protein: CASSAGRGEQFF; CDR3 DNA: TGTGCCAGCAGCGCGGGGAGGGGTGAGCAGTTCTTC